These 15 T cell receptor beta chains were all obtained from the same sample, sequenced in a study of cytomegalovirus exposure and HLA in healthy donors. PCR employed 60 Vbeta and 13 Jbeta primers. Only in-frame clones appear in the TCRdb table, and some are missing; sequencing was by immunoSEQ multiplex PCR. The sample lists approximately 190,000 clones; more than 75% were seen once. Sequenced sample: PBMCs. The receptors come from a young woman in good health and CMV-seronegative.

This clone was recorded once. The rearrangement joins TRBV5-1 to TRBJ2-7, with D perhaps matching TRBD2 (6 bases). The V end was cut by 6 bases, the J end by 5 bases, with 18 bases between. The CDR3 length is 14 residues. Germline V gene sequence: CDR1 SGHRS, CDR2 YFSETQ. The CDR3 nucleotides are TGCGCCAGCAACGACCCGACTAGGTCTGACGAGCAGTACTTC. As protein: CASNDPTRSDEQYF. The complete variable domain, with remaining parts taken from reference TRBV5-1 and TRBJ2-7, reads KAGVTQTPRYLIKTRGQQVTLSCSPISGHRSVSWYQQTPGQGLQFLFEYFSETQRNKGNFPGRFSGRQFSNSRSEMNVSTLELGDSALYLCASNDPTRSDEQYFGPGTRLTVT.

The CDR3 spells CASREHSSYEQYF. The CDR3 bases are TGTGCCAGCCGGGAACACAGCTCCTACGAGCAGTACTTC. The gene calls are TRBV6-1 and TRBJ2-7, with D tentatively TRBD2 (5 bases). CDR3 length equals 13 residues. Looked up from germline, CDR1 is MNHNS and CDR2 is SASEGT. V was trimmed by 8 bases and J by 0 bases, leaving 11 bases between them.

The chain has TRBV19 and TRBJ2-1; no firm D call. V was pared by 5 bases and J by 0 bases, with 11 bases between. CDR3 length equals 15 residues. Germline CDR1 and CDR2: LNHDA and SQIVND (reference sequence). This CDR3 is CASSFSSGSYNEQFF. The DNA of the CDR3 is TGTGCCAGTAGTTTTTCCTCGGGCTCCTACAATGAGCAGTTCTTC.

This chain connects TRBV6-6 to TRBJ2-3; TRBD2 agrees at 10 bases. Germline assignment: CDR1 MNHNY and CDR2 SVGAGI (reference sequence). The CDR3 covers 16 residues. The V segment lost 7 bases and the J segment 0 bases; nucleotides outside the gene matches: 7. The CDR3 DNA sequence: TGTGCCAGCAATAAGCGGGAGGGCCGTAGCACAGATACGCAGTATTTT. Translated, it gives CASNKREGRSTDTQYF.

CDR3 DNA: TGTGCCAGCAGCGGCAGGGGACAAACCTCCTACGAGCAGTACTTC. Translated: CASSGRGQTSYEQYF. The V gene is TRBV7-9, the J gene TRBJ2-7; possibly TRBD1 for D (6 bases). V gave up 5 bases and J gave up 0 bases, with 14 bases separating them. Germline CDR1 SEHNR, CDR2 FQNEAQ (reference sequence). CDR3 length equals 15 residues. The complete variable domain, with remaining parts taken from reference TRBV7-9 and TRBJ2-7, reads DTGVSQNPRHKITKRGQNVTFRCDPISEHNRLYWYRQTLGQGPEFLTYFQNEAQLEKSRLLSDRFSAERPKGSFSTLEIQRTEQGDSAMYLCASSGRGQTSYEQYFGPGTRLTVT.

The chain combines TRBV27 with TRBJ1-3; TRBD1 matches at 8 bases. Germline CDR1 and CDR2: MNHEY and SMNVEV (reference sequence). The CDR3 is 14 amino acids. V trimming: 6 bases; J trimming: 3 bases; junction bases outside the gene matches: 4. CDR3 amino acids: CASSRTGFGNTIYF. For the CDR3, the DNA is TGTGCCAGCAGCAGGACAGGGTTTGGAAACACCATATATTTT.

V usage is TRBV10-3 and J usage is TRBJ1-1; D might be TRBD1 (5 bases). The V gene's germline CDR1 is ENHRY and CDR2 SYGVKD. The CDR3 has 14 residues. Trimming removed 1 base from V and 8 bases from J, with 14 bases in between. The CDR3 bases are TGTGCCATCAGTGAGTGGGAGGGGAACGCCGAAGCTTTCTTT. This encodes CAISEWEGNAEAFF.

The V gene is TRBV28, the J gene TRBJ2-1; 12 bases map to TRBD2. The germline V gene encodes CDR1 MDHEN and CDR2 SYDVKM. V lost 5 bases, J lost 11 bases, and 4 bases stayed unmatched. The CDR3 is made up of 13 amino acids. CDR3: CASSPGTSGQQFF. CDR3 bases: TGTGCCAGCAGTCCCGGGACTAGCGGGCAGCAGTTCTTC.

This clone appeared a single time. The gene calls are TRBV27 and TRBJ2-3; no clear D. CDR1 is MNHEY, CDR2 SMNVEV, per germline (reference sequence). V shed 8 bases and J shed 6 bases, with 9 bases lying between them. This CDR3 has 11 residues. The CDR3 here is CASGLPDTQYF. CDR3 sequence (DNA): TGTGCCAGCGGGCTACCGGATACGCAGTATTTT.

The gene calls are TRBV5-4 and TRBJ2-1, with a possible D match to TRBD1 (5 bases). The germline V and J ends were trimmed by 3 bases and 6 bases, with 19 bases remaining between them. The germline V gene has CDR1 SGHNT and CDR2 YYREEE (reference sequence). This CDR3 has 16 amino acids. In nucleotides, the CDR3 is TGTGCCAGCAGCTCCTTGACAGTTCCATCCCCCAATGAGCAGTTCTTC. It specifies CASSSLTVPSPNEQFF.

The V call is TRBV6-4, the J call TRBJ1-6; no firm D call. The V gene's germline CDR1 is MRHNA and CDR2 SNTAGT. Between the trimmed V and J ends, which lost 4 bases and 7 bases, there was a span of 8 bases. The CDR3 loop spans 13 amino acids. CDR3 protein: CASSVWENSPLHF. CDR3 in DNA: TGTGCCAGCAGTGTGTGGGAGAATTCACCCCTCCACTTT.

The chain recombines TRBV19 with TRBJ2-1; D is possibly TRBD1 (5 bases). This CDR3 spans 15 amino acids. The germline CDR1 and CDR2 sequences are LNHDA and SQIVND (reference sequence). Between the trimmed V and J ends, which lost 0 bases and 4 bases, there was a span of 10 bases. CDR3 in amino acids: CASSIDDSLYNEQFF. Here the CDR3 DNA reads TGTGCCAGTAGTATAGATGACAGCCTATACAATGAGCAGTTCTTC.

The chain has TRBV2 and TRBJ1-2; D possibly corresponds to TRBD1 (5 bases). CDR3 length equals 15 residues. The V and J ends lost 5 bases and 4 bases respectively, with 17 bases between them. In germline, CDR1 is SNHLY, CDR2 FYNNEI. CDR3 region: CASSPPESGSYGYTF. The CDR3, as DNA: TGTGCCAGCAGTCCCCCTGAGTCAGGGTCCTATGGCTACACCTTC.

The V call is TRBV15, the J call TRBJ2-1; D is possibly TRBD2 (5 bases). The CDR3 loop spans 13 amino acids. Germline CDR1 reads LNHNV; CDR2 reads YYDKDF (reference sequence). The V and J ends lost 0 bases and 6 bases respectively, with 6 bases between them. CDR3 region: CATSRDEGNEQFF. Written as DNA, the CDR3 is TGTGCCACCAGCAGAGATGAGGGCAATGAGCAGTTCTTC.

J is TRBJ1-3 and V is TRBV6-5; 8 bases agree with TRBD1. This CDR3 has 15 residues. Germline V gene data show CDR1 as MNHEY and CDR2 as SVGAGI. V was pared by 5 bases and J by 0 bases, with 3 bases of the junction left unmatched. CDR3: CASSRDRFSGNTIYF. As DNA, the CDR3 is TGTGCCAGCAGTAGGGACAGGTTCTCTGGAAACACCATATATTTT.